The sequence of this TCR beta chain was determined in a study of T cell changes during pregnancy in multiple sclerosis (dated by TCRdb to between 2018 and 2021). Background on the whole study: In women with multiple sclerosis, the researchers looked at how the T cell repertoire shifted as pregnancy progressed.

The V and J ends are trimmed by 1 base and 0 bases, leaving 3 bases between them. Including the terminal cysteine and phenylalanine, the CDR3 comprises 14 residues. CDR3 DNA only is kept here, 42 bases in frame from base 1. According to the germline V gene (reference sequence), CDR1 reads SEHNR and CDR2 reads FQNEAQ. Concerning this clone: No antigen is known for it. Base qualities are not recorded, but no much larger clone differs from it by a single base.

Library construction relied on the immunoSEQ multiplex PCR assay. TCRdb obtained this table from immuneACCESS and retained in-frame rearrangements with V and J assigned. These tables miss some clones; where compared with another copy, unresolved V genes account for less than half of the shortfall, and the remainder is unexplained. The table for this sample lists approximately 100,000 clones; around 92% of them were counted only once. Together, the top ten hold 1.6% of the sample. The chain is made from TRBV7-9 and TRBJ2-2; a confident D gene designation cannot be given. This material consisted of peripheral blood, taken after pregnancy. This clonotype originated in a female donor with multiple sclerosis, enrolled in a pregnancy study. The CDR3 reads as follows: CASSLGANTGELFF. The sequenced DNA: TGTGCCAGCAGCTTAGGAGCGAACACCGGGGAGCTGTTTTTT.